This entry lists 8 T cell receptor beta chains sequenced from one sample in a study of cytomegalovirus exposure and HLA in healthy donors. 13 Jbeta primers and 60 Vbeta primers were used for the PCR. Sequencing used immunoSEQ multiplex PCR; TCRdb keeps in-frame clones, though not all of them. The table includes 95,000 to 150,000 clones, about 75% detected once. The sequencing sample was made of PBMCs. These receptors were collected from a man in his fifties or sixties in good health and CMV-seropositive.

This chain uses TRBV19 with TRBJ1-5, with D perhaps matching TRBD1 (6 bases). CDR3 length: 15 amino acids. CDR1 is LNHDA, CDR2 SQIVND, per germline (reference sequence). The ends were cut back, 3 bases at V and 0 bases at J, with 9 bases in the middle. The CDR3 DNA is TGTGCCAGTAGTATTTCGGACAGTAGCAATCAGCCCCAGCATTTT. It codes for CASSISDSSNQPQHF.

There are a few counts of this clone. The CDR3 DNA reads TGTGCCAGCTCACCAGTCAGGGGGCGGCAGCCCCAGCATTTT. Translation gives CASSPVRGRQPQHF. V is TRBV18 and J is TRBJ1-5, with 8 positions matching TRBD1. After removal of 2 bases from V and 7 bases from J, the junction contained 4 bases not matched to a gene. Looked up from germline, CDR1 is KGHSH and CDR2 is LQKENI. CDR3 length equals 14 residues.

The chain joins TRBV5-8 to TRBJ2-4; 12 bases agree with TRBD1. The germline CDR1 and CDR2 sequences are SGHTS and YDEGEE. J was trimmed by 8 bases and V by 1 base; bases with no gene match: 10. CDR3 size: 17 residues. As DNA, the CDR3 is TGTGCCAGCAGCTTGATAAGGGACAGGGGGCGCCGGGACATTCAGTACTTC. Residues: CASSLIRDRGRRDIQYF. The full variable domain, completed using reference TRBV5-8 and TRBJ2-4, is EAGVTQSPTHLIKTRGQQATLRCSPISGHTSVYWYQQALGLGLQFLLWYDEGEERNRGNFPPRFSGRQFPNYSSELNVNALELEDSALYLCASSLIRDRGRRDIQYFGAGTRLSVL.

This clone was seen a few times. The genes are TRBV27 and TRBJ2-1; 14 bases line up with TRBD2. CDR3 size: 16 residues. Germline-derived CDR1 and CDR2 are MNHEY and SMNVEV (reference sequence). J gave up 6 bases and V 3 bases, and 4 bases lay outside the gene matches. The CDR3 DNA reads TGTGCCAGCAGTTTCTGGACTAGCGGGGGGATCAATGAGCAGTTCTTC. Protein sequence: CASSFWTSGGINEQFF.

Worth noting for this clone: An end of the junction does not agree with germline; a read error may underlie this. The chain joins TRBV11-3 to TRBJ2-7; TRBD2 matches 8 bases. The germline V gene has CDR1 SGHNT and CDR2 YENEEA. The CDR3 extends over 11 amino acids. CDR3 residues: CASSALRLASF. The CDR3 bases are TGTGCCAGCAGCGCACTCCGACTAGCGTCCTTC.

The J gene is TRBJ1-2, the V gene TRBV5-4; possible D gene TRBD1, 6 bases. The CDR3 loop spans 13 amino acids. V lost 5 bases to trimming and J lost 4 bases, with 12 bases between them. CDR1 SGHNT and CDR2 YYREEE come from the germline V gene (reference sequence). The CDR3 bases are TGTGCCAGCAGACAAACAGGGAGCTATGGCTACACCTTC. Translated, it gives CASRQTGSYGYTF.

The V gene is TRBV7-3, the J gene TRBJ2-7; 8 bases are a match to TRBD2. CDR3 length equals 13 residues. The trim removed 8 bases at V and 1 base at J, leaving 4 bases unmatched. CDR1 SGHTA and CDR2 FQGTGA come from the germline V gene. The CDR3 nucleotides are TGTGCCAGCGCTCGGGGGGGGTCCTACGAGCAGTACTTC. Protein sequence: CASARGGSYEQYF.

V is TRBV6-1 and J is TRBJ1-1; D is perhaps TRBD1 (6 bases). The CDR3 contains 15 residues. The ends were cut back, 7 bases at V and 1 base at J, with 16 bases in the middle. In germline, CDR1 is MNHNS, CDR2 SASEGT. CDR3 region: CASTVNTGTNTEAFF. The CDR3 nucleotides are TGTGCCAGCACAGTGAATACAGGGACGAACACTGAAGCTTTCTTT.